This T cell receptor (beta chain) was found in a study of siplizumab effects on memory and regulatory T cells (dated by TCRdb to about 2019). As for the study more broadly: The effect of the anti-CD2 antibody siplizumab on alloreactive T-cell subsets was examined in allogeneic mixed lymphocyte reactions constructed from human PBMCs.

In three donor pairs, further sequencing was done on unstimulated CD8+ naive, CD4+ memory, CD8+ TEMRA, CD4+ naive and CD8+ effector memory subsets. Sorted unstimulated T cells, along with proliferating T cells recovered from mixed lymphocyte reactions, underwent TCRbeta CDR3 sequencing. Fresh whole blood from nine to eleven HLA-typed healthy donors was used to isolate PBMCs. Overall study results and their limits: Because sequences at frequencies below about 10^-5 were poorly captured, only a minor fraction of alloreactive clones could be mapped back to unstimulated subsets. In reactions with siplizumab, an average of around 70% of mappable alloreactive CD4+ clones were Treg-derived, compared with around 30% in control reactions. Whether proliferating Tregs from siplizumab cultures actually had suppressive function was not functionally confirmed. The cumulative frequency of alloreactive sequences that could be traced back to unstimulated CD4+ memory T cells was significantly reduced by siplizumab. Unstimulated naive T cells appeared to be more diverse than memory T cells, and naive cells seemed to make a substantial contribution to the alloresponse. For roughly 75-96% of proliferating CD4+ or CD8+ clones, no naive or memory phenotype could be assigned.

By share, this clone ranks as medium-sized (0.01 to 0.1%). The antigen it binds to is not known. No much larger clone exists at a distance of one base, and base qualities are not known. Taken from the germline V gene, the CDR1 and CDR2 loops are KGHSH and LQKENI. Trimming removed 6 bases from V and 3 bases from J, leaving 21 bases between the germline ends. There are 16 amino acids in the CDR3, from cysteine to phenylalanine inclusive. The only DNA kept is the CDR3, 48 bases in frame from the first base. The method behind the library was the immunoSEQ multiplex PCR assay. Each sample had around 92,000 TCR templates assayed by the deep sequencing platform. Genomic DNA extracted from sorted T cells was used for TCRbeta CDR3 sequencing. The study's processing was this. Clonal analysis of TCRbeta CDR3 data was done in the R programming language. Unstimulated samples were compared with post-reaction CFSE-low samples to define alloreactive CD4+ and CD8+ clones. Regulatory or non-regulatory origin was assigned to alloreactive CD4+ clones by matching of sequences to sorted unstimulated Treg and non-Treg repertoires. As stored in TCRdb, this immuneACCESS dataset retains in-frame rearrangements with V and J assigned. A fraction of the clones does not appear; measured against another copy, unresolved V genes explain less than half of the discrepancy, and the remainder lacks a known reason. That table furnishes V, J and clone size, whereas the DNA furnished D and trimming. This sample is represented by 62,000 or so clones; approximately 87% of them were singletons. The top ten hold 3.8% of the sample.

Sequenced material: memory CD4+ T cells sorted from blood. This sample's cell subset or site label indicates: unstimulated CD4+ memory T cells. The rearranged segments are TRBV18 and TRBJ2-7, with no D gene named confidently. The clonotype originates from a human donor in good health. The CDR3 corresponds to CASSPRLTGRNYEQYF. At the DNA level, the sequence is TGTGCCAGCTCCCCCCGTCTGACCGGGCGTAACTACGAGCAGTACTTC.